This entry is about one T cell receptor (beta chain). Its antigen remains unidentified. No per-base quality is available; no much larger clone lies one base away. This sample is part of a study of T cell responses to AZD1222 COVID-19 vaccine (TCRdb year 2021). For the wider study: A total of about 230 trial participants underwent TCR sequencing, of whom some 210 received two doses of AZD1222 and about 25 received two doses of the MenACWY control vaccine. Trial participants were enrolled by age into subgroups of 18-55, 56-69 and 70-plus years, and around 150, 28 and 57 TCR-sequenced participants, respectively, were included in these subgroups. Results and caveats for the whole study, not just this receptor: Participants were mostly white British and included more females than males, and it was suggested by the authors that clonal diversity may have been underestimated. Only five to seven AZD1222 recipients were SARS-CoV-2 seropositive at baseline, limiting conclusions about previously exposed vaccinees. Reportedly, almost half of the unique spike-specific TCRs recognized epitopes lying outside the regions that are mutated in the B.1.351 and B.1.1.7 variants. The 56-69-year group was small, and its depth increase did not reach significance, likely because of low power. The vaccine-associated CD4 TCRs covered the entire spike protein, and the dominant responses fell in regions 160-218 and 743-854. No day 14 peak-response samples were available, so repertoires were characterized only after the peak T cell response. Spike-specific TCR breadth and depth rose significantly after two AZD1222 doses compared with day 0 and with MenACWY recipients.

In the germline V gene, CDR1 corresponds to MNHEY and CDR2 to SVGAGI. V is shortened by 8 bases, J by 3 bases, and the region joining them spans 10 bases. The CDR3 covers 12 residues, taking in both the cysteine and the phenylalanine. This entry keeps only the CDR3 DNA: 36 bases, framed from base 1. What the time point label conveys for this sample: baseline before first vaccination. Sample treatment or condition, as interpreted from the label and publication: meningococcal conjugate vaccine given as trial control. Samples from vaccinated people were obtained from the UK trials COV001 and COV002, which included a single-blind randomized controlled phase 2/3 trial of AZD1222 (ChAdOx1 nCoV-19) in healthy adults. For TCRbeta chain sequencing, PBMC samples were collected from trial participants at day 0 and at day 28 after the second dose. The CDR3 regions of human TCRbeta chains were analyzed by immunosequencing. In the original analysis: Repertoire TCRs were checked for matches against a reference library of SARS-CoV-2-specific TCRs that had been generated using the MIRA antigen-specificity platform. Breadth was defined as the fraction of unique TCRs that were SARS-CoV-2-associated, and depth was defined as the fraction of total T cells that were SARS-CoV-2-associated. Using the MIRA data, each spike-specific TCR was mapped to the spike region that the TCR reacts to and placed in a CD4 or CD8 class. Log10-transformed breadth and depth values were compared by one-way ANOVA with Sidak's multiple comparisons tests. The source is immuneACCESS, and TCRdb retained only in-frame sequences with V and J called. Part of the clones is not carried over; for the studies checked, unresolved V genes explain less than half of this, and the remainder is unexplained. Clone size and the V and J calls come from that table; the DNA yielded D and trimming. Present in this sample are approximately 200,000 clones, about nine tenths of which were seen just once. Around 2.5% of the sample is in the top ten clones.

The receptor chain draws on TRBV6-5 and TRBJ1-1; the D gene is not confidently resolved. Here the sequenced sample was peripheral blood, taken on day 0 of MenACWY control vaccination. This receptor was taken from an adult in good health. The nucleotide sequence reads TGTGCCAGCCGACGGGGAGACACTGAAGCTTTCTTT. Its amino acids are CASRRGDTEAFF.